This TCR beta chain comes out of a study of T cells after yellow fever vaccination. Across the whole study: The authors prepared low-cell-number fractions using SMART-Seq v4 Ultra Low Input.

This clonotype was recorded a few times. Its antigen is not known. The 5'RACE template-switching step produced TCR cDNA and added a universal primer site and UMIs. TCRdb used MiXCR to reprocess the 5' RACE reads, holding one entry per CDR3 protein. Of some 400,000 distinct CDR3 sequences listed, around 6.4% are singletons. General study findings and limits: Re-detected after boosting: most primary clones, about 95% of CD4 and under 90% of CD8.

Germline V CDR1 and CDR2: DFQATT, SNEGSKA (reference sequence). The CDR3 spans 14 residues. The V gene end was trimmed by 6 bases and the J gene end by 6 bases; junction bases not matched to a gene: 12. This rearrangement joins TRBV20-1 to TRBJ2-7; TRBD1 agrees at 9 bases. This specimen consisted of PBMCs, obtained 5 days after the yellow fever booster vaccination. The receptor was derived from a man aged 30 to 45 who received the YFV17D yellow fever vaccine. CDR3 nucleotide sequence: TGCAGTGCAGGGGGAGGGACAGGGTTATCCGAGCAGTACTTC. Translation: CSAGGGTGLSEQYF.